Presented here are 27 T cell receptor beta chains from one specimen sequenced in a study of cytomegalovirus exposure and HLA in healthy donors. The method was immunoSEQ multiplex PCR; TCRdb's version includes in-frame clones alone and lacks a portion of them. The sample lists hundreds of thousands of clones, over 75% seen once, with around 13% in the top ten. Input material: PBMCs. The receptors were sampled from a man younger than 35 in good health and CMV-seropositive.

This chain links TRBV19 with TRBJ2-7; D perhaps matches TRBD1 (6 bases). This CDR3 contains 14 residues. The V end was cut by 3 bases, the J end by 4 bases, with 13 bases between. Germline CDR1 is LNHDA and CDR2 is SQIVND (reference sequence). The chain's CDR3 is CASSIQDRLYEQYF. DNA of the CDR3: TGTGCCAGTAGTATCCAGGACAGACTATACGAGCAGTACTTC.

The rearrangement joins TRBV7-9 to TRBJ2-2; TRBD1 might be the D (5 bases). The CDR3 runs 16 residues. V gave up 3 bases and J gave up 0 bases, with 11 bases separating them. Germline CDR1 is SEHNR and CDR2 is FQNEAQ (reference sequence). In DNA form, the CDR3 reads TGTGCCAGCAGCTTTATCGGCAGGGCGAACACCGGGGAGCTGTTTTTT. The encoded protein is CASSFIGRANTGELFF.

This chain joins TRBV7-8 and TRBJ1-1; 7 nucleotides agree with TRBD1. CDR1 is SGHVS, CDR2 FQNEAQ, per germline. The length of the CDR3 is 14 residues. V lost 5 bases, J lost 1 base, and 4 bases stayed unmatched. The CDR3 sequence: CASSLQGGNTEAFF. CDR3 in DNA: TGTGCCAGCAGCCTTCAGGGGGGGAACACTGAAGCTTTCTTT.

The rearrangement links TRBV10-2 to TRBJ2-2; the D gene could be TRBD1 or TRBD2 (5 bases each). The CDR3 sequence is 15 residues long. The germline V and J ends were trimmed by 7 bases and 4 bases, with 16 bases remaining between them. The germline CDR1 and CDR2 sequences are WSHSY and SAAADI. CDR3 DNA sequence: TGCGCCAGCATCAGACAACCTGGGGGCACCGGGGAGCTGTTTTTT. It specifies CASIRQPGGTGELFF.

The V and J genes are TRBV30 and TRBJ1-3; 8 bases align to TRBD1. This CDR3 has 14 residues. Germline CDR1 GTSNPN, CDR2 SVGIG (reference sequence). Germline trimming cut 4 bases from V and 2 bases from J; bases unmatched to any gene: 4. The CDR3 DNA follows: TGTGCCTGGACACAGGGGGGAGCTGGAAACACCATATATTTT. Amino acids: CAWTQGGAGNTIYF.

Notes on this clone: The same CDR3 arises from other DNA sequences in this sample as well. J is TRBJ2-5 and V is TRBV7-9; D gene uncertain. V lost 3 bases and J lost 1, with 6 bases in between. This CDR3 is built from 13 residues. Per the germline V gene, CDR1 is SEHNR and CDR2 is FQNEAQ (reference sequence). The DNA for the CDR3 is TGTGCCAGCAGCTTGGTACGCCAAGAGACCCAGTACTTC. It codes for CASSLVRQETQYF.

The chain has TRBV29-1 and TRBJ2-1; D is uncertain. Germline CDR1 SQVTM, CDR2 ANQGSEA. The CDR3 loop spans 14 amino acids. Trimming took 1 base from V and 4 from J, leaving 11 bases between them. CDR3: CSVEVQRAYNEQFF. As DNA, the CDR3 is TGCAGCGTTGAAGTACAGCGAGCGTACAATGAGCAGTTCTTC.

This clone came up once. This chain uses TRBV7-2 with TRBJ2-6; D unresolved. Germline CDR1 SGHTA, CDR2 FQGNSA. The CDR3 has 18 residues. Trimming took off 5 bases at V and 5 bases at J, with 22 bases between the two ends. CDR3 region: CASSEVSRRQSRANVLTF. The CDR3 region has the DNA TGTGCCAGCAGCGAGGTCTCGAGACGACAAAGTCGGGCCAACGTCCTGACTTTC.

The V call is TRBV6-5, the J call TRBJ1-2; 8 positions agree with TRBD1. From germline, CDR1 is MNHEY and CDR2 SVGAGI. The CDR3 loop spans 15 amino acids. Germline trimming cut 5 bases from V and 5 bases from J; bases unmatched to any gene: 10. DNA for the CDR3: TGTGCCAGCAGTAACCCCGACAGGGGAGATTATGGCTACACCTTC. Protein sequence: CASSNPDRGDYGYTF.

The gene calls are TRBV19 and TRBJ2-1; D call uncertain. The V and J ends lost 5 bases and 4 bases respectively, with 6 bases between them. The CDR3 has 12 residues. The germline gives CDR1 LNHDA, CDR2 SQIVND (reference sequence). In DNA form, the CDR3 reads TGTGCCAGTAGTCTCCGATACAATGAGCAGTTCTTC. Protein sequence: CASSLRYNEQFF.

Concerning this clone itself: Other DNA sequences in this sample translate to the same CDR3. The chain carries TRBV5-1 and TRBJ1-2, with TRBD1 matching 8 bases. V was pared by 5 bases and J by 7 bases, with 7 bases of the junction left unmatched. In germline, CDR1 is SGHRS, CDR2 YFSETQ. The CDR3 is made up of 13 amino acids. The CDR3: CASSSGQGAGYTF. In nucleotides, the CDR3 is TGCGCCAGCAGTTCCGGGCAGGGGGCTGGCTACACCTTC.

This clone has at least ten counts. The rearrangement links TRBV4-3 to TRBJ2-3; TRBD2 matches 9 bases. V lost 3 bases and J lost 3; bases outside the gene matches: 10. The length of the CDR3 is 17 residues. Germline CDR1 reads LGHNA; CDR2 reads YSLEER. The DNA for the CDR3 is TGCGCCAGCAGCCAGGGATTAGCGGGAGCTGAGACAGATACGCAGTATTTT. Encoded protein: CASSQGLAGAETDTQYF.

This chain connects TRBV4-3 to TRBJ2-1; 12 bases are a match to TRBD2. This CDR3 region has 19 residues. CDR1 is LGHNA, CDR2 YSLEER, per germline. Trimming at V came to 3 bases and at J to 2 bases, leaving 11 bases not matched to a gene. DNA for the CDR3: TGCGCCAGCAGCCAGGCGGGTCTAGCGGGAGGGGGAGCCTACAATGAGCAGTTCTTC. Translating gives CASSQAGLAGGGAYNEQFF.

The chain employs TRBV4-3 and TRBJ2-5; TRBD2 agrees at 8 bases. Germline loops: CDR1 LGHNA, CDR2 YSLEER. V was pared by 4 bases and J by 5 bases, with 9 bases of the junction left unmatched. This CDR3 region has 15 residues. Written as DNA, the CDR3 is TGCGCCAGCAGCCTAACCGTAGCGGGAAGCGAGACCCAGTACTTC. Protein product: CASSLTVAGSETQYF.

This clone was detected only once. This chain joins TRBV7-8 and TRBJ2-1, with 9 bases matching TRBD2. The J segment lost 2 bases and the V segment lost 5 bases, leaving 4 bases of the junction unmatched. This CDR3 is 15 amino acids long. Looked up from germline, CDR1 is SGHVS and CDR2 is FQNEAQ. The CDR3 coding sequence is TGTGCCAGCAGCACGACTAGCGGTCCCTACAATGAGCAGTTCTTC. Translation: CASSTTSGPYNEQFF.

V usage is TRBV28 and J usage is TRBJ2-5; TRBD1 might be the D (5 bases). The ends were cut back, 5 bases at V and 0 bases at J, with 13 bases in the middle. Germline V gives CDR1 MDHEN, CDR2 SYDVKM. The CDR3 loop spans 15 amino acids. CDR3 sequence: CASSRTRGYQETQYF. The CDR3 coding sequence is TGTGCCAGCAGTCGGACACGAGGATACCAAGAGACCCAGTACTTC.

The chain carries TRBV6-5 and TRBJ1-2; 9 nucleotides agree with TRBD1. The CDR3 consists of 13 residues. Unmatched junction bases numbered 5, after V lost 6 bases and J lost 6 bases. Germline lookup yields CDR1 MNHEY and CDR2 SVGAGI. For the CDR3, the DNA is TGTGCCAGCAGACAACAGGGGGCGGATGGCTACACCTTC. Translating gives CASRQQGADGYTF.

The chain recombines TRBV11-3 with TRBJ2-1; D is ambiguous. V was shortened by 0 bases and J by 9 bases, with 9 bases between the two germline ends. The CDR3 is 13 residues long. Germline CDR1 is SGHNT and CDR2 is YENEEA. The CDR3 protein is CASSLEERSEQFF. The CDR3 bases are TGTGCCAGCAGCTTAGAAGAGAGGTCTGAGCAGTTCTTC. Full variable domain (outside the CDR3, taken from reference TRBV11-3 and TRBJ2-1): EAGVVQSPRYKIIEKKQPVAFWCNPISGHNTLYWYLQNLGQGPELLIRYENEEAVDDSQLPKDRFSAERLKGVDSTLKIQPAELGDSAVYLCASSLEERSEQFFGPGTRLTVL.

CDR3 region: CASSGGFTDTQYF. DNA for the CDR3: TGTGCCAGTTCGGGAGGGTTTACAGATACGCAGTATTTT. The chain couples TRBV28 to TRBJ2-3; 8 bases are a match to TRBD2. The germline CDR1 and CDR2 sequences are MDHEN and SYDVKM. The CDR3 has 13 amino acids. Trimming cost V 9 bases and J 3 bases; bases outside gene matches: 5.

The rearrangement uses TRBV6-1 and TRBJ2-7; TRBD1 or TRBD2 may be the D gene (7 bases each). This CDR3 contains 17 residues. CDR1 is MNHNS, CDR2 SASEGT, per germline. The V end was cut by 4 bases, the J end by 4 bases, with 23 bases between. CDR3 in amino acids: CASSVGRGRLIWYEQYF. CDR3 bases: TGTGCCAGCAGTGTAGGGAGGGGGCGCTTAATTTGGTACGAGCAGTACTTC.

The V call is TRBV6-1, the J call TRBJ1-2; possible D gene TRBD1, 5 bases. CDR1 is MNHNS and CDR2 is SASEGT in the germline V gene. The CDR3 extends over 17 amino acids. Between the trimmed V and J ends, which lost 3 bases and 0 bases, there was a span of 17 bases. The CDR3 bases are TGTGCCAGCAGTGACAGGGAGGAGTGGAACTCTAACTATGGCTACACCTTC. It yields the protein CASSDREEWNSNYGYTF.

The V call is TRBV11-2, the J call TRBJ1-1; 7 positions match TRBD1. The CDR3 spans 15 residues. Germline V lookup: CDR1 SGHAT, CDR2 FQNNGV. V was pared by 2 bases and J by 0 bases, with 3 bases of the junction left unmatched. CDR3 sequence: CASSLLTGLNTEAFF. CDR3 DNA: TGTGCCAGCAGCTTACTGACAGGGTTGAACACTGAAGCTTTCTTT.

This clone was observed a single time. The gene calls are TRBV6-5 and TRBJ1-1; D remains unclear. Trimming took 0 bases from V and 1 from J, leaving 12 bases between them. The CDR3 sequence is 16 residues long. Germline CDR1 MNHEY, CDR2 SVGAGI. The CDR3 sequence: CASSYSGRIWNTEAFF. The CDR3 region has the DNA TGTGCCAGCAGTTACTCCGGCCGAATATGGAACACTGAAGCTTTCTTT.

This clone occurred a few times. CDR3 DNA sequence: TGCGCCAGCAGCTTAAATGGAGGCTCCGGGGAGCTGTTTTTT. The encoded protein is CASSLNGGSGELFF. The chain employs TRBV5-1 and TRBJ2-2, with D maybe TRBD2 (5 bases). Germline lookup yields CDR1 SGHRS and CDR2 YFSETQ. V was shortened by 2 bases and J by 6 bases, with 11 bases between the two germline ends. CDR3 length equals 14 residues.

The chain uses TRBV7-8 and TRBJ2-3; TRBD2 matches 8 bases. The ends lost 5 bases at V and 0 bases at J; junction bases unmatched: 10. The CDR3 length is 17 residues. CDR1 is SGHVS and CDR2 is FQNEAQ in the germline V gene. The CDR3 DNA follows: TGTGCCAGCAGCGTCGTCGGGGGGGAGGGCAGCACAGATACGCAGTATTTT. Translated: CASSVVGGEGSTDTQYF. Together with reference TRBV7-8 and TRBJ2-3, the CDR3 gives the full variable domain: GAGVSQSPRYKVAKRGQDVALRCDPISGHVSLFWYQQALGQGPEFLTYFQNEAQLDKSGLPSDRFFAERPEGSVSTLKIQRTQQEDSAVYLCASSVVGGEGSTDTQYFGPGTRLTVL.

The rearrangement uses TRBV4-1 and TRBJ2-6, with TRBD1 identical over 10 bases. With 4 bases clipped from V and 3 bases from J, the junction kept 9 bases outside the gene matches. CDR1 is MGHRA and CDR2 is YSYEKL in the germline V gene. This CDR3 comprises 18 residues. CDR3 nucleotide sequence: TGCGCCAGCAGCCGTGGACAGGGGGTAGGGTTTGGGGCCAACGTCCTGACTTTC. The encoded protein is CASSRGQGVGFGANVLTF.

DNA of the CDR3: TGTGCCAGCAGCCGGACAGTTCTGGAGACCCAGTACTTC. Residues: CASSRTVLETQYF. This chain connects TRBV6-5 to TRBJ2-5; maybe TRBD1 (6 bases). The V gene lost 6 bases and the J gene lost 5 bases, with 13 bases spanning the gap. The CDR3 has 13 amino acids. The germline V gene has CDR1 MNHEY and CDR2 SVGAGI.